The clone carrying this TCR beta chain was recorded once. As handled by the study authors: Amplified reference gene primers provided the basis for estimating nucleated cell counts. Produced via immunoSEQ multiplex PCR; TCRdb's table is partial and in-frame only. V, J and clone size reflect that table, while D and trimming were determined from the DNA. Of some 120,000 clones listed, about 88% were seen once; the top ten hold approximately 1.1%. Germline assignment: CDR1 SGHTA and CDR2 FQGTGA. This CDR3 contains 14 residues. With 2 bases clipped from V and 8 bases from J, the junction kept 7 bases outside the gene matches. These data are taken from a study of blood T cell repertoires in COVID-19. Overall study: T cells, B-cell-depleted T cells, or PBMCs provided the cDNA or gDNA that served as material.

This chain uses TRBV7-3 with TRBJ1-1; 8 positions match TRBD1. The sequencing sample was made of peripheral blood. The origin of this receptor is a woman of 80 years or more with acute or convalescent COVID-19. CDR3 in DNA: TGTGCCAGCAGCTTATGGGGGACAGGTACCGAAGCTTTCTTT. Translation: CASSLWGTGTEAFF.